Below, 26 T cell receptor beta chains from the same sample are listed, as sequenced in a study of blood T cell repertoires in COVID-19. Clones were sequenced by immunoSEQ multiplex PCR, and TCRdb holds only the in-frame ones, with some missing. The sample lists approximately 200,000 clones; 80% to 90% were seen once. The sequencing input was PBMCs or T cells enriched from blood (not recorded which). Every receptor here comes from a young man with acute COVID-19.

Here the CDR3 reads CASSAYTRGNTEAFF. CDR3 sequence (DNA): TGTGCCAGCAGCGCCTATACCCGAGGAAACACTGAAGCTTTCTTT. The chain carries TRBV9 and TRBJ1-1, with D unresolved. The germline CDR1 and CDR2 sequences are SGDLS and YYNGEE. Trimming removed 3 bases at V and 2 bases at J, with 14 bases between. CDR3 size: 15 residues.

The chain links TRBV27 to TRBJ2-1; tentative D call: TRBD1 (6 bases). Germline values: CDR1 MNHEY, CDR2 SMNVEV (reference sequence). Trimming shortened V by 5 bases and J by 3 bases, and 14 bases separated the two germline ends. The CDR3 totals 15 residues. The CDR3 nucleotides are TGTGCCAGCAGTCCACCCCGAGGGGGCTACAATGAGCAGTTCTTC. It translates to CASSPPRGGYNEQFF.

The chain combines TRBV9 with TRBJ1-3; possibly TRBD1 for D (5 bases). Trimming left V 0 bases short and J 0 bases short, with 7 bases between. The CDR3 sequence is 15 residues long. Germline V CDR1 and CDR2: SGDLS, YYNGEE. The CDR3 bases are TGTGCCAGCAGCGTAGGGGGGGACTCTGGAAACACCATATATTTT. Its protein is CASSVGGDSGNTIYF.

The chain uses TRBV19 and TRBJ1-1; 12 bases are shared with TRBD1. Trimming at V came to 4 bases and at J to 3 bases, leaving 12 bases not matched to a gene. Germline loops: CDR1 LNHDA, CDR2 SQIVND (reference sequence). The CDR3 covers 18 residues. The CDR3 protein is CASSRAPGTGGSYTEAFF. In DNA form, the CDR3 reads TGTGCCAGTAGTAGGGCCCCCGGGACAGGGGGCTCTTACACTGAAGCTTTCTTT.

V usage is TRBV6-5 and J usage is TRBJ1-4, with D hard to call. Deletions cut 5 bases from V and 1 base from J, with 11 bases between. The germline V gene encodes CDR1 MNHEY and CDR2 SVGAGI. The CDR3 runs to 15 residues. The CDR3 DNA is TGTGCCAGCAGTCCCATCGGGGAAACTAATGAAAAACTGTTTTTT. Its translation: CASSPIGETNEKLFF.

This chain uses TRBV9 with TRBJ2-7; 10 bases are a match to TRBD2. Per the germline V gene, CDR1 is SGDLS and CDR2 is YYNGEE. The CDR3 contains 15 residues. V shed 0 bases, J shed 3 bases, and the junction held 3 bases outside the gene matches. CDR3 residues: CASSVAASGSYEQYF. In nucleotides, the CDR3 is TGTGCCAGCAGCGTAGCGGCTAGCGGGAGCTACGAGCAGTACTTC.

The chain links TRBV18 to TRBJ1-4, with 10 bases lining up with TRBD1. With V trimmed by 3 bases and J by 7 bases, 2 bases remained unmatched. There are 14 residues in the CDR3. Per germline, CDR1 KGHSH and CDR2 LQKENI. This CDR3 reads CASSPGQGSEKLFF. The CDR3 region has the DNA TGTGCCAGCTCACCGGGACAGGGGAGTGAAAAACTGTTTTTT.

The rearrangement joins TRBV19 to TRBJ1-1; tentatively, D is TRBD1 (5 bases). The ends were cut back, 6 bases at V and 4 bases at J, with 12 bases in the middle. CDR1 and CDR2 from the germline V gene are LNHDA and SQIVND (reference sequence). The CDR3 contains 13 residues. CDR3 region: CASSRQFGTEAFF. The CDR3, as DNA: TGTGCCAGTAGCCGACAGTTTGGCACTGAAGCTTTCTTT.

The rearrangement uses TRBV19 and TRBJ1-1; D uncertain. V was pared by 8 bases and J by 0 bases, with 10 bases between. Germline V gene data show CDR1 as LNHDA and CDR2 as SQIVND (reference sequence). CDR3 size: 13 residues. The CDR3 DNA follows: TGTGCCAGTGGAGCAGCCATGAACACTGAAGCTTTCTTT. Translating gives CASGAAMNTEAFF.

V is TRBV9 and J is TRBJ1-2; D possibly corresponds to TRBD1 (5 bases). V lost 0 bases and J lost 6, with 9 bases in between. The CDR3 totals 13 residues. Germline V gene data show CDR1 as SGDLS and CDR2 as YYNGEE. CDR3 protein: CASSVEGRDGYTF. Written as DNA, the CDR3 is TGTGCCAGCAGCGTAGAGGGCAGGGATGGCTACACCTTC.

V gene TRBV4-1 combines with J gene TRBJ1-2; 7 bases are shared with TRBD1. Germline V CDR1 and CDR2: MGHRA, YSYEKL. V lost 4 bases and J lost 4; bases outside the gene matches: 6. The CDR3 length is 14 residues. DNA for the CDR3: TGCGCCAGCAGCCCTACAGGGGAGGTCTATGGCTACACCTTC. It specifies CASSPTGEVYGYTF.

Written as DNA, the CDR3 is TGTGCCAGCAGCGTAGATCAGGGGGCAGGGTCCACTGAAGCTTTCTTT. Its protein is CASSVDQGAGSTEAFF. This chain joins TRBV9 and TRBJ1-1; 8 bases fit TRBD1. The CDR3 has 16 residues. V lost 0 bases and J lost 4; bases outside the gene matches: 8. Germline CDR1 is SGDLS and CDR2 is YYNGEE.

The chain recombines TRBV29-1 with TRBJ2-1, with D perhaps TRBD2 (5 bases). CDR1 and CDR2 from the germline V gene are SQVTM and ANQGSEA. Trimming left V 3 bases short and J 5 bases short, with 11 bases between. The CDR3 is made up of 13 amino acids. The CDR3 nucleotides are TGCAGCGTTGACGGGATTAGAAACAATGAGCAGTTCTTC. As protein: CSVDGIRNNEQFF.

This sequence joins TRBV12-2 and TRBJ1-1; the table's D gene call, TRBD1, was not cross checked with the DNA. TRBV12-2 is described as a pseudogene. The CDR3 covers 16 residues. The CDR3 DNA is TGTGCAAGTCGCTCGGGACTACAGGGGGAGAACACTGAAGCTTTCTTT. This translates into CASRSGLQGENTEAFF.

In this sample, this clone turned up once. CDR3: CASSYGRAYYSNQPQHF. Here the CDR3 DNA reads TGTGCCAGCAGTTACGGCAGGGCCTATTATAGCAATCAGCCCCAGCATTTT. The chain couples TRBV6-2 or TRBV6-3 to TRBJ1-5; D perhaps matches TRBD1 (5 bases). Germline V gives CDR1 MNHEY, CDR2 SVGEGT. There are 17 residues in the CDR3. Trimming left V 2 bases short and J 0 bases short, with 14 bases between.

This clone was seen only a few times. This sequence joins TRBV10-3 and TRBJ2-7; a possible D gene is TRBD1 (5 bases). V was shortened by 3 bases and J by 4 bases, with 10 bases between the two germline ends. Looked up from germline, CDR1 is ENHRY and CDR2 is SYGVKD. The CDR3 runs 13 residues. The CDR3 DNA sequence: TGTGCCATCAGTGACGACAGCCTTTACGAGCAGTACTTC. Its protein is CAISDDSLYEQYF.

This sequence joins TRBV6-5 and TRBJ1-1, with D tentatively TRBD1 (6 bases). Germline CDR1 and CDR2: MNHEY and SVGAGI. The CDR3 is made up of 16 amino acids. Trimming took off 0 bases at V and 2 bases at J, with 13 bases between the two ends. In DNA form, the CDR3 reads TGTGCCAGCAGTTACTCGTGGGGGGGCGAAAACACTGAAGCTTTCTTT. Protein sequence: CASSYSWGGENTEAFF.

The rearrangement links TRBV7-2 to TRBJ2-7, with 11 bases lining up with TRBD1. The CDR3 sequence is 14 residues long. The ends lost 3 bases at V and 7 bases at J; junction bases unmatched: 5. Germline assignment: CDR1 SGHTA and CDR2 FQGNSA. The DNA of the CDR3 is TGTGCCAGCAGCTTCGGACAGGGGGCTGGAGAGCAGTACTTC. Amino acid sequence: CASSFGQGAGEQYF.

This sequence joins TRBV10-2 and TRBJ2-1; tentatively, D is TRBD1 (6 bases). There are 17 residues in the CDR3. With 3 bases removed from V and 5 bases from J, the gap between germline ends came to 20 bases. CDR1 WSHSY and CDR2 SAAADI come from the germline V gene. The CDR3 protein is CASSEVYSPTGNNEQFF. The DNA for the CDR3 is TGCGCCAGCAGTGAAGTCTATAGCCCTACAGGGAACAATGAGCAGTTCTTC.

J is TRBJ1-1 and V is TRBV6-5; 9 bases align to TRBD1. The ends lost 6 bases at V and 4 bases at J; junction bases unmatched: 0. The CDR3 extends over 12 amino acids. Germline V CDR1 and CDR2: MNHEY, SVGAGI. The CDR3 loop is CASRTGGTEAFF. DNA for the CDR3: TGTGCCAGCAGGACAGGGGGCACTGAAGCTTTCTTT.

This clone was counted once. Here the CDR3 reads CASSPPGGANVLTF. DNA for the CDR3: TGTGCCAGCAGCCCACCCGGTGGGGCCAACGTCCTGACTTTC. The V call is TRBV7-2, the J call TRBJ2-6; D call uncertain. The germline V gene encodes CDR1 SGHTA and CDR2 FQGNSA. The V and J ends lost 5 bases and 3 bases respectively, with 8 bases between them. The CDR3 is 14 residues long.

The chain combines TRBV19 with TRBJ1-3; D unclear. Germline V CDR1 and CDR2: LNHDA, SQIVND (reference sequence). V was clipped by 5 bases and J by 4 bases, with 15 bases between them. This CDR3 spans 15 amino acids. In DNA form, the CDR3 reads TGTGCCAGTAGTCCCCAACACGGGAGCGGAAACACCATATATTTT. Amino acid sequence: CASSPQHGSGNTIYF.

The J gene is TRBJ2-3, the V gene TRBV6-4; TRBD1 matches 12 bases. Losses at the gene ends were 5 bases for V and 10 bases for J; bases not matched to a gene: 13. CDR3 length equals 16 residues. In germline, CDR1 is MRHNA, CDR2 SNTAGT. In DNA, the CDR3 is TGTGCCAGCAGTAGAGGGACAGGGGGCGCCGAGGCGGCGCAGTATTTT. Translated: CASSRGTGGAEAAQYF.

This clone has only one observation. This same CDR3 is encoded by further DNA sequences in the sample. This rearrangement joins TRBV19 to TRBJ1-5, with D uncertain. The length of the CDR3 is 15 residues. Germline V gives CDR1 LNHDA, CDR2 SQIVND (reference sequence). V shed 3 bases and J shed 2 bases, with 11 bases lying between them. The CDR3 loop reads CASSIGGQGNQPQHF. CDR3 nucleotides: TGTGCCAGTAGTATTGGCGGGCAGGGCAATCAGCCCCAGCATTTT.

CDR3 sequence: CASSLSGGLNYGYTF. The CDR3 DNA reads TGTGCCAGCAGCTTATCAGGGGGGCTCAACTATGGCTACACCTTC. The chain uses TRBV7-9 and TRBJ1-2; 7 bases line up with TRBD1. Germline loops: CDR1 SEHNR, CDR2 FQNEAQ (reference sequence). The CDR3 contains 15 residues. J lost 2 bases, V lost 2 bases, and 5 bases had no gene match.

In DNA, the CDR3 is TGCGCCAGCAGCCTGTGGACTAGCGGGAGCTCCTACGAGCAGTACTTC. Encoded protein: CASSLWTSGSSYEQYF. J is TRBJ2-7 and V is TRBV4-1; 13 bases map to TRBD2. The CDR3 loop spans 16 amino acids. CDR1 and CDR2 from the germline V gene are MGHRA and YSYEKL. V lost 4 bases, J lost 0 bases, and 3 bases stayed unmatched.